This T cell receptor (beta chain) was recovered during a study of CD8 T cell repertoires and HIV-1 epitope variants. Turning to the study itself: Tested: three Gag epitope families, Nef HW9 and YT9. Separate from the cultures, 1M uncultured T cells served as baseline.

Produced via immunoSEQ multiplex PCR; TCRdb's table is partial and in-frame only. The sample records approximately 5,000 clones, 65% to 75% being singletons. The length of the CDR3 is 14 residues. CDR1 is SEHNR, CDR2 FQNEAQ, per germline (reference sequence). V was trimmed by 3 bases and J by 2 bases, leaving 7 bases between them. Concerning this clone itself: Its antigen remains unknown.

The receptor comes from a male donor with HIV. Sample: cultured CD8+ T cells derived from PBMCs. This chain connects TRBV7-9 to TRBJ2-2, with D uncertain. The CDR3 DNA reads as TGTGCCAGCAGCTTCCAGATAAACACCGGGGAGCTGTTTTTT. It codes for CASSFQINTGELFF.